Listed here are 22 T cell receptor beta chains from one sample, sequenced in a study of identifying expanded T cells in peripheral blood. Data came from immunoSEQ multiplex PCR; TCRdb stores just in-frame clones and leaves some out. The data contain about 90,000 clones, approximately 86% of them singletons. Source material: blood. These receptors came from a person aged 18 to 69 in good health.

The V call is TRBV9, the J call TRBJ2-7; D is undetermined. The CDR3 totals 15 residues. Germline values: CDR1 SGDLS, CDR2 YYNGEE. V was pared by 0 bases and J by 2 bases, with 12 bases between. The CDR3 DNA sequence: TGTGCCAGCAGCGTAGATCTGGGAACCGCCTACGAGCAGTACTTC. Its protein product is CASSVDLGTAYEQYF.

The CDR3 DNA follows: TGTGCCTGGAGCACAGGGTTTGGAAACACCATATATTTT. It translates to CAWSTGFGNTIYF. This chain connects TRBV30 to TRBJ1-3; a weak D match, TRBD1 (6 bases). The length of the CDR3 is 13 residues. Germline CDR1 GTSNPN, CDR2 SVGIG (reference sequence). Trimming cost V 3 bases and J 3 bases, with 9 bases left between them.

The rearrangement joins TRBV7-9 to TRBJ1-1, with 7 bases lining up with TRBD1. Trimming removed 4 bases from V and 3 bases from J; junction bases left unmatched: 8. This CDR3 is 15 amino acids long. Germline V CDR1 and CDR2: SEHNR, FQNEAQ (reference sequence). CDR3 bases: TGTGCCAGCAGCTCACAGGGGACTCCGTACACTGAAGCTTTCTTT. As protein: CASSSQGTPYTEAFF.

The V call is TRBV30, the J call TRBJ1-1; D call uncertain. The CDR3 consists of 16 residues. Germline CDR1 reads GTSNPN; CDR2 reads SVGIG (reference sequence). Deletions cut 0 bases from V and 4 bases from J, with 18 bases between. The CDR3 here is CAWSVRGGGVSTEAFF. In nucleotides, the CDR3 is TGTGCCTGGAGTGTCCGCGGTGGCGGGGTCAGCACTGAAGCTTTCTTT.

The chain couples TRBV7-9 to TRBJ2-3; D call uncertain. This CDR3 has 11 amino acids. V was shortened by 7 bases and J by 2 bases, with 4 bases between the two germline ends. Germline values: CDR1 SEHNR, CDR2 FQNEAQ (reference sequence). CDR3 residues: CASTNTDTQYF. The CDR3 nucleotides read TGTGCCAGCACCAACACAGATACGCAGTATTTT. Supplemented by reference TRBV7-9 and TRBJ2-3, the full variable domain reads DTGVSQNPRHKITKRGQNVTFRCDPISEHNRLYWYRQTLGQGPEFLTYFQNEAQLEKSRLLSDRFSAERPKGSFSTLEIQRTEQGDSAMYLCASTNTDTQYFGPGTRLTVL.

V gene TRBV4-1 combines with J gene TRBJ2-5, with D possibly matching TRBD2 (6 bases). V was pared by 1 base and J by 2 bases, with 17 bases between. Germline-derived CDR1 and CDR2 are MGHRA and YSYEKL. CDR3 length: 17 residues. This CDR3 reads CASSQGYGGGTQETQYF. The CDR3 DNA sequence: TGCGCCAGCAGCCAAGGGTATGGTGGGGGGACGCAAGAGACCCAGTACTTC.

The chain uses TRBV5-1 and TRBJ1-2; no clear D gene. Trimming stripped 1 base from V and 6 bases from J, with 13 bases between. Germline loops: CDR1 SGHRS, CDR2 YFSETQ. The CDR3 covers 14 residues. For the CDR3, the DNA is TGCGCCAGCAGCTTGAATCCGGGATCGAATGGCTACACCTTC. Translation gives CASSLNPGSNGYTF.

The rearrangement links TRBV19 to TRBJ2-1, with TRBD2 matching 7 bases. The J segment lost 5 bases and the V segment lost 5 bases, leaving 9 bases of the junction unmatched. CDR3 length: 15 residues. Per germline, CDR1 LNHDA and CDR2 SQIVND (reference sequence). The CDR3 coding sequence is TGTGCCAGTAGTCTACCGGGACGGGGGGACAATGAGCAGTTCTTC. It is translated as CASSLPGRGDNEQFF.

The V and J genes are TRBV4-3 and TRBJ1-2; 7 bases line up with TRBD1. Germline CDR1 and CDR2: LGHNA and YSLEER. The CDR3 has 14 residues. The ends lost 1 base at V and 2 bases at J; junction bases unmatched: 1. Written as DNA, the CDR3 is TGCGCCAGCAGCCAAGCGACAGGGAACTATGGCTACACCTTC. It specifies CASSQATGNYGYTF.

J is TRBJ1-1 and V is TRBV29-1; tentatively, D is TRBD1 (5 bases). V lost 1 base, J lost 6 bases, and 18 bases lay in between. Germline lookup yields CDR1 SQVTM and CDR2 ANQGSEA. The CDR3 runs 15 residues. CDR3 sequence reads: CSVEGWREGSPEAFF. The CDR3 bases are TGCAGCGTTGAAGGGTGGAGGGAGGGGAGCCCTGAAGCTTTCTTT.

The J gene is TRBJ1-5, the V gene TRBV6-1, with D hard to call. In germline, CDR1 is MNHNS, CDR2 SASEGT. Between the trimmed V and J ends, which lost 1 base and 2 bases, there was a span of 12 bases. The CDR3 length is 16 residues. CDR3 amino acids: CASSEGRVGGNQPQHF. The DNA for the CDR3 is TGTGCCAGCAGTGAAGGGAGGGTGGGTGGCAATCAGCCCCAGCATTTT.

The chain combines TRBV19 with TRBJ2-2; D possibly corresponds to TRBD2 (6 bases). Per germline, CDR1 LNHDA and CDR2 SQIVND (reference sequence). V shed 10 bases and J shed 0 bases, with 15 bases lying between them. The CDR3 is 15 amino acids. CDR3 region: CATKTGDANTGELFF. The CDR3 coding sequence is TGTGCCACAAAGACGGGGGACGCGAACACCGGGGAGCTGTTTTTT.

The V gene is TRBV1, the J gene TRBJ2-4. TRBV1 is described as a pseudogene. This CDR3 spans 18 amino acids. The CDR3 region has the DNA TGCACCAGCAGCCAAGGTAGGAGGGGGGACCTAGCCAAAAACATTCAGTACTTC. This sequence encodes CTSSQGRRGDLAKNIQYF.

The rearrangement joins TRBV7-7 to TRBJ2-2; tentatively, D is TRBD2 (6 bases). Trimming took 2 bases from V and 4 from J, leaving 17 bases between them. Germline assignment: CDR1 SSHAT and CDR2 FNYEAQ (reference sequence). The CDR3 is made up of 17 amino acids. As DNA, the CDR3 is TGTGCCAGCAGCTTATCCATCGCTGGGGGAGGCACCGGGGAGCTGTTTTTT. As protein: CASSLSIAGGGTGELFF.

This clone was seen just once. The chain joins TRBV4-1 to TRBJ1-2; D is possibly TRBD1 (5 bases). Germline CDR1 is MGHRA and CDR2 is YSYEKL. This CDR3 has 17 residues. V was pared by 1 base and J by 4 bases, with 19 bases between. This chain's CDR3 is CASSQGGFGAVSYGYTF. The DNA of the CDR3 is TGCGCCAGCAGCCAAGGAGGCTTCGGGGCAGTTAGCTATGGCTACACCTTC.

V usage is TRBV6-5 and J usage is TRBJ2-2; D may be TRBD2 (6 bases). This CDR3 contains 15 residues. V was pared by 7 bases and J by 4 bases, with 16 bases between. Germline V gene lookup returns CDR1 MNHEY and CDR2 SVGAGI. In nucleotides, the CDR3 is TGTGCCAGCATTCGAGCGGGCAGAACCACCGGGGAGCTGTTTTTT. It translates to CASIRAGRTTGELFF.

The chain couples TRBV9 to TRBJ1-2, with D possibly TRBD1 on 5 matching bases. Germline V gene data show CDR1 as SGDLS and CDR2 as YYNGEE. The CDR3 loop spans 12 amino acids. V shed 3 bases and J shed 3 bases, with 6 bases lying between them. The CDR3 nucleotides are TGTGCCAGCAGCGGGGGACACTATGGCTACACCTTC. Translating gives CASSGGHYGYTF. Full variable domain (remainder filled in from reference TRBV9 and TRBJ1-2): DSGVTQTPKHLITATGQRVTLRCSPRSGDLSVYWYQQSLDQGLQFLIQYYNGEERAKGNILERFSAQQFPDLHSELNLSSLELGDSALYFCASSGGHYGYTFGSGTRLTVV.

This clone was counted a few times. The chain links TRBV18 to TRBJ1-1; no definite D call. Germline loops: CDR1 KGHSH, CDR2 LQKENI. Trimming cost V 8 bases and J 1 base, with 8 bases left between them. CDR3 length: 12 residues. CDR3: CASQMANTEAFF. The CDR3 DNA reads as TGTGCCAGCCAAATGGCGAACACTGAAGCTTTCTTT.

The V call is TRBV18, the J call TRBJ1-4; a weak D match, TRBD1 (5 bases). Germline values: CDR1 KGHSH, CDR2 LQKENI. This CDR3 spans 14 amino acids. Trimming took off 3 bases at V and 11 bases at J, with 16 bases between the two ends. The CDR3 loop is CASSPPSGDSKLFF. The CDR3 nucleotides read TGTGCCAGCTCACCCCCCTCGGGGGATTCTAAACTGTTTTTT.

The chain is built from TRBV10-3 and TRBJ2-7, with D possibly TRBD1 on 6 matching bases. The germline gives CDR1 ENHRY, CDR2 SYGVKD. The CDR3 sequence is 13 residues long. V was clipped by 4 bases and J by 5 bases, with 12 bases between them. The CDR3 loop reads CAISGQQGHEQYF. CDR3 in DNA: TGTGCCATCAGTGGTCAACAGGGTCACGAGCAGTACTTC.

This clone has a single count. The chain couples TRBV6-1 to TRBJ2-1; 7 positions match TRBD1. V gave up 7 bases and J gave up 3 bases; unmatched junction bases: 3. Germline V lookup: CDR1 MNHNS, CDR2 SASEGT. CDR3 size: 13 residues. CDR3 in amino acids: CASKGQNYNEQFF. The DNA of the CDR3 is TGTGCCAGCAAGGGACAGAACTACAATGAGCAGTTCTTC.

The chain joins TRBV14 to TRBJ1-5; D not resolved. The CDR3 covers 13 residues. The germline V gene has CDR1 SGHDN and CDR2 FVKESK. The ends were cut back, 4 bases at V and 5 bases at J, with 9 bases in the middle. CDR3 residues: CASSRQFDQPQHF. CDR3 nucleotides: TGTGCCAGCAGCCGTCAATTCGATCAGCCCCAGCATTTT.